The 10 T cell receptor beta chains presented below share a single source sample, sequenced in a study of T cell repertoires in cytomegalovirus infection. One entry per CDR3 protein results from TCRdb running MiXCR on the reads. Of about 230,000 distinct CDR3 sequences listed, about 5.9% were seen once; the top ten hold around 6.9%. The sample comprised PBMCs. The receptors stem from a human donor in good health (CMV status not recorded). Some clones in this sample may be carry-over from other donors' samples.

This clonotype was observed a few times. This sequence may be a read error, since a much larger clone differs from it by one base. The chain has TRBV4-1 and TRBJ2-7, with 7 bases fitting TRBD1. Germline V CDR1 and CDR2: MGHRA, YSYEKL. This CDR3 comprises 14 residues. CDR3 nucleotides: TGCGCCAGCCGCCAAGTAGGACAGGATGACGAGCAGTACTTC. Translation: CASRQVGQDDEQYF.

This clonotype showed up many times. J is TRBJ1-1 and V is TRBV20-1, with D unresolved. In germline, CDR1 is DFQATT, CDR2 SNEGSKA (reference sequence). CDR3 length equals 15 residues. The V end lost 5 bases, the J end lost 5 bases, and 21 bases lay between the germline ends. The CDR3 reads CSAAVPTNMRTEAFF. The CDR3 nucleotides read TGCAGTGCTGCGGTCCCGACCAACATGAGGACTGAAGCTTTCTTT.

The sample holds a few counts of this clonotype. This sequence joins TRBV30 and TRBJ2-1; D remains unclear. The germline V and J ends were trimmed by 1 base and 9 bases, with 16 bases remaining between them. The CDR3 totals 14 residues. Per the germline V gene, CDR1 is GTSNPN and CDR2 is SVGIG (reference sequence). The CDR3 coding sequence is TGTGCCTGGAGTGAAGGGCAGAAGGGAACTGAGCAGTTCTTC. Protein sequence: CAWSEGQKGTEQFF.

This clonotype came up many times. The chain has TRBV7-9 and TRBJ1-1; 9 bases map to TRBD1. CDR3 length: 16 amino acids. Germline CDR1 and CDR2: SEHNR and FQNEAQ (reference sequence). J was trimmed by 0 bases and V by 4 bases; bases with no gene match: 6. CDR3 nucleotides: TGTGCCAGCAGCTCCCCATGGACAGGGGTGAACACTGAAGCTTTCTTT. Protein product: CASSSPWTGVNTEAFF.

At least ten counts were recorded for this clonotype. The rearrangement uses TRBV29-1 and TRBJ1-5; D call uncertain. The germline CDR1 and CDR2 sequences are SQVTM and ANQGSEA. The V and J ends lost 1 base and 4 bases respectively, with 8 bases between them. This CDR3 is 13 amino acids long. CDR3 DNA sequence: TGCAGCGTTGAAGTCGCGGTGAATCAGCCCCAGCATTTT. The encoded protein is CSVEVAVNQPQHF.

The V call is TRBV7-2, the J call TRBJ2-4, with TRBD1 matching over 9 bases. The germline V gene has CDR1 SGHTA and CDR2 FQGNSA. Losses at the gene ends were 5 bases for V and 7 bases for J; bases not matched to a gene: 12. The CDR3 runs to 16 residues. CDR3 loop: CASSPVTPGTGNIQYF. For the CDR3, the DNA is TGTGCCAGCAGCCCGGTTACTCCCGGGACAGGGAACATTCAGTACTTC.

This clonotype was seen many times. V and J are TRBV20-1 and TRBJ1-2; D gene uncertain. This CDR3 has 12 amino acids. The ends were cut back, 4 bases at V and 4 bases at J, with 10 bases in the middle. Germline CDR1 is DFQATT and CDR2 is SNEGSKA (reference sequence). The CDR3 nucleotides read TGCAGTGCTATTCCGGATGCCTATGGCTACACCTTC. Amino acid sequence: CSAIPDAYGYTF.

This clonotype has ten or more counts. The chain employs TRBV29-1 and TRBJ1-5; D is possibly TRBD1 (6 bases). V lost 7 bases, J lost 7 bases, and 17 bases lay in between. This CDR3 has 13 residues. Germline V gene lookup returns CDR1 SQVTM and CDR2 ANQGSEA. CDR3 DNA sequence: TGCAGCGCTTCGGGGGGCGCTGGGCAGCCCCAGCATTTT. Translation gives CSASGGAGQPQHF.

This clonotype came up many times. V usage is TRBV29-1 and J usage is TRBJ2-1; tentative D call: TRBD1 (5 bases). Trimming took 1 base from V and 5 from J, leaving 24 bases between them. This CDR3 spans 18 amino acids. CDR1 and CDR2 from the germline V gene are SQVTM and ANQGSEA. Here the CDR3 reads CSVEVYVDTSFPHNEQFF. CDR3 nucleotides: TGCAGCGTTGAAGTGTATGTGGACACATCTTTTCCCCACAATGAGCAGTTCTTC.

There are many counts of this clonotype. The V gene is TRBV10-2, the J gene TRBJ2-7, with TRBD1 matching 11 bases. Germline CDR1 WSHSY, CDR2 SAAADI. The CDR3 is 16 amino acids. Trimming removed 3 bases from V and 3 bases from J; junction bases left unmatched: 7. The CDR3 bases are TGCGCCAGCAGTGATTTGGACAGGGGGCCTTACTACGAGCAGTACTTC. This sequence encodes CASSDLDRGPYYEQYF.